This TCR beta chain was sequenced for a study of T cell repertoires in cytomegalovirus infection. The CDR3 is 17 residues long. The germline V and J ends were trimmed by 6 bases and 0 bases, with 20 bases remaining between them. The germline gives CDR1 MNHEY, CDR2 SVGAGI. This clonotype occurred a few times. As yet, its antigen is unknown. One entry per CDR3 protein results from TCRdb running MiXCR on the reads. The sample holds 650,000 to 850,000 distinct CDR3 sequences, 25% to 30% seen once. The starting material was cultured CD8+ T cells from PBMCs, obtained from culture after CMV antigen stimulation. V gene TRBV6-5 combines with J gene TRBJ1-1; D uncertain. The sequence derives from a human donor in good health (CMV status not recorded). Some clones in this sample may be carry-over from other donors' samples. CDR3 loop: CASSPPLGGLMNTEAFF. The CDR3 DNA is TGTGCCAGCAGCCCCCCGTTAGGCGGCCTCATGAACACTGAAGCTTTCTTT.